The 9 T cell receptor beta chains below were found in one sample sequenced in a study of chemoradiotherapy in HPV16-positive cancers. Here immunoSEQ multiplex PCR was the method, and the copy in TCRdb shows in-frame clones only, minus some. Among about 3,500 clones listed, 84% were seen once. Sample: tumor tissue, taken from a patient who underwent chemoradiotherapy. The receptor source for this set is a human donor with HPV-associated anogenital cancer.

This rearrangement joins TRBV27 to TRBJ2-7, with D possibly being TRBD1 (6 bases). The CDR3 contains 13 residues. Germline CDR1 MNHEY, CDR2 SMNVEV (reference sequence). V lost 4 bases and J lost 3, with 10 bases in between. CDR3: CASSYTGSYEQYF. The CDR3 bases are TGTGCCAGCAGTTATACAGGGAGCTACGAGCAGTACTTC.

The genes are TRBV21-1 and TRBJ1-1; TRBD1 is the table's D call and was not checked against the DNA. TRBV21-1 corresponds to a pseudogene. The CDR3 is made up of 13 amino acids. The CDR3, as DNA: TGTGCCACCCAATCCGGGACAGTGATTGAAGCTTTCTTT. It encodes CATQSGTVIEAFF.

This chain connects TRBV2 to TRBJ2-1, with 7 bases matching TRBD2. Per germline, CDR1 SNHLY and CDR2 FYNNEI. The CDR3 runs to 15 residues. With V trimmed by 5 bases and J by 9 bases, 13 bases remained unmatched. The CDR3 sequence: CASSTTSRGYGEQFF. For the CDR3, the DNA is TGTGCCAGCAGTACGACTAGCCGGGGTTACGGTGAGCAGTTCTTC.

The V and J genes are TRBV20-1 and TRBJ1-2; D might be TRBD1 (5 bases). The CDR3 spans 11 residues. Germline CDR1 is DFQATT and CDR2 is SNEGSKA (reference sequence). V was cut by 6 bases and J by 8 bases, with 13 bases left in between. The CDR3 DNA reads TGCAGTGCCGGGGCCCTCTGGGGCTACACCTTC. Amino acids: CSAGALWGYTF.

The chain uses TRBV5-1 and TRBJ2-2; D is perhaps TRBD2 (6 bases). V lost 5 bases and J 6 bases, leaving 8 bases between the germline ends. This CDR3 has 12 residues. Germline CDR1 is SGHRS and CDR2 is YFSETQ. The CDR3 sequence: CASSGGSGELFF. The CDR3 DNA reads TGCGCCAGCAGTGGGGGGTCCGGGGAGCTGTTTTTT.

This clone showed up just once. V gene TRBV4-1 combines with J gene TRBJ2-5; D is uncertain. The V and J ends lost 0 bases and 4 bases respectively, with 3 bases between them. The CDR3 spans 12 residues. CDR1 and CDR2 (germline): MGHRA, YSYEKL. CDR3: CASSQDLETQYF. The DNA of the CDR3 is TGCGCCAGCAGCCAAGATTTAGAGACCCAGTACTTC.

The V gene is TRBV15, the J gene TRBJ2-2; D not certain. Germline V lookup: CDR1 LNHNV, CDR2 YYDKDF (reference sequence). The V gene lost 5 bases and the J gene lost 6 bases, with 13 bases spanning the gap. The CDR3 spans 14 residues. CDR3 in amino acids: CATSPTVNAGELFF. DNA of the CDR3: TGTGCCACCAGCCCCACAGTTAACGCCGGGGAGCTGTTTTTT.

The J gene is TRBJ2-3, the V gene TRBV11-1; 12 nucleotides align to TRBD2. The CDR3 contains 17 residues. The trim removed 3 bases at V and 2 bases at J, leaving 6 bases unmatched. The germline CDR1 and CDR2 sequences are SGHAT and FQDESV (reference sequence). The CDR3 coding sequence is TGTGCCAGCAGCTTCCGACTAGCGGGGGCGAACACAGATACGCAGTATTTT. This gives the protein CASSFRLAGANTDTQYF.

V gene TRBV19 combines with J gene TRBJ1-3, with no clear D. The CDR3 extends over 16 amino acids. Trimming left V 4 bases short and J 0 bases short, with 13 bases between. Germline assignment: CDR1 LNHDA and CDR2 SQIVND (reference sequence). The CDR3 spells CASSKKAEVSGNTIYF. CDR3 nucleotide sequence: TGTGCCAGTAGTAAGAAGGCGGAGGTCTCTGGAAACACCATATATTTT.